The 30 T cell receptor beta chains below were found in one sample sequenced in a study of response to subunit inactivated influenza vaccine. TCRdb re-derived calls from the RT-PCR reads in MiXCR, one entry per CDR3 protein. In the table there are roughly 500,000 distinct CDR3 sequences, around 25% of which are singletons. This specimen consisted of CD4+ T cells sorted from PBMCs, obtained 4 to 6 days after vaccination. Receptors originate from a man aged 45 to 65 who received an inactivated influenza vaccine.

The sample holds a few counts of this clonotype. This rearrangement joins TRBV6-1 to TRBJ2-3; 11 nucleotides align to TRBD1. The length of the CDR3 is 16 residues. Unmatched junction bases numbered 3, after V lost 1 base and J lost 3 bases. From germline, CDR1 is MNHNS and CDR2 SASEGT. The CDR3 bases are TGTGCCAGCAGTGAAGGGACAGGGGGCAAGACAGATACGCAGTATTTT. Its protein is CASSEGTGGKTDTQYF.

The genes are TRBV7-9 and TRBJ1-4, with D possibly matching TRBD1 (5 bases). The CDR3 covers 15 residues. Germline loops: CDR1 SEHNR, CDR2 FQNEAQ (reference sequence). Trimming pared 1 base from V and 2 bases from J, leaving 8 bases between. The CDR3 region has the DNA TGTGCCAGCAGCTTAGAGGGGCATACTAATGAAAAACTGTTTTTT. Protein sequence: CASSLEGHTNEKLFF.

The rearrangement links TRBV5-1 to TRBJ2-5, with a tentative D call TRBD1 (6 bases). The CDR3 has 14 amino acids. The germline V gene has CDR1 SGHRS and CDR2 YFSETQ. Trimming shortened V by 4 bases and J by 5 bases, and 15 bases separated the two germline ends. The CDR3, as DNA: TGCGCCAGCAGCAAGCAGGGGTCTGGGGAGACCCAGTACTTC. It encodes CASSKQGSGETQYF.

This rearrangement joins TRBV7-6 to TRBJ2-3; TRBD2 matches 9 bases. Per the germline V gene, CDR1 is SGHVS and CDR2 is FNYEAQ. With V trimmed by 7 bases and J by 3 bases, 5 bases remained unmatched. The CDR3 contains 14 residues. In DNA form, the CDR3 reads TGTGCCAGCATGGCGGGGGGGCGAACAGATACGCAGTATTTT. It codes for CASMAGGRTDTQYF.

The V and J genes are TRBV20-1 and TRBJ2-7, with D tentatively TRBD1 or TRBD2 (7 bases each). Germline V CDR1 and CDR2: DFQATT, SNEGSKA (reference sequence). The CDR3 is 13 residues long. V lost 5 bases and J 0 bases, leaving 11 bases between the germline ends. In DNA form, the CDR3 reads TGCAGTGCTCAGCGGGACAGCTCCTACGAGCAGTACTTC. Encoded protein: CSAQRDSSYEQYF.

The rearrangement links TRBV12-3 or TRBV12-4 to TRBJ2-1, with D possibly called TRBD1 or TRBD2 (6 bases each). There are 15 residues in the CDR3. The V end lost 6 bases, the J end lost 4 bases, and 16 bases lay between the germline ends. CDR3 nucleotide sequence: TGTGCCAGCAGCCAGGGGTCCGCGGGATACAATGAGCAGTTCTTC. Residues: CASSQGSAGYNEQFF.

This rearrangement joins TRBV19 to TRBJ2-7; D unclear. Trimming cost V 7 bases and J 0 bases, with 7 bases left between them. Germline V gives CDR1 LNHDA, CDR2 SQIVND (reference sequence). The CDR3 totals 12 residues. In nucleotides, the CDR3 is TGTGCCAGTATGAGTAGCTCCTACGAGCAGTACTTC. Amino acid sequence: CASMSSSYEQYF.

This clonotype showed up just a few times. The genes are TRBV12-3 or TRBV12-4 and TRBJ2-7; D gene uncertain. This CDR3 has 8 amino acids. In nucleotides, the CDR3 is TGTGGGCGTGGCGAGCAGTACTTC. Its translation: CGRGEQYF.

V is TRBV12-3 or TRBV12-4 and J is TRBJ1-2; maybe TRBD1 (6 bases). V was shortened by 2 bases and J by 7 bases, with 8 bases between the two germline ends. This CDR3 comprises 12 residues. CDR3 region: CASSLTGAGYTF. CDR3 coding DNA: TGTGCCAGCAGTTTAACGGGGGCTGGCTACACCTTC.

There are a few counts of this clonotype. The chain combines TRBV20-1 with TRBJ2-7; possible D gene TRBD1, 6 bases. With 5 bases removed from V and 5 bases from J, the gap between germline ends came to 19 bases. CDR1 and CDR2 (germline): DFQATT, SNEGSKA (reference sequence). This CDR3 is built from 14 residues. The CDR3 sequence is CSAPMRRQAHEQYF. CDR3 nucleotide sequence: TGCAGTGCTCCAATGCGCCGACAGGCCCACGAGCAGTACTTC.

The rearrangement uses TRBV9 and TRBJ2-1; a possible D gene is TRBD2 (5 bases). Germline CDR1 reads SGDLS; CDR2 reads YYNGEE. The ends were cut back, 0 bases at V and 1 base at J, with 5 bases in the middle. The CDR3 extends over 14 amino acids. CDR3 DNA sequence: TGTGCCAGCAGCGTAGCGGGATCCTACAATGAGCAGTTCTTC. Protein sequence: CASSVAGSYNEQFF.

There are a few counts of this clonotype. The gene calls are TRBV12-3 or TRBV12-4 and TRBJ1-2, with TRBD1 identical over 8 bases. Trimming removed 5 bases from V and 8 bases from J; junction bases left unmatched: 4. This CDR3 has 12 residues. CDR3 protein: CASSTQGGGYTF. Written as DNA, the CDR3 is TGTGCCAGCAGTACACAGGGGGGCGGCTACACCTTC.

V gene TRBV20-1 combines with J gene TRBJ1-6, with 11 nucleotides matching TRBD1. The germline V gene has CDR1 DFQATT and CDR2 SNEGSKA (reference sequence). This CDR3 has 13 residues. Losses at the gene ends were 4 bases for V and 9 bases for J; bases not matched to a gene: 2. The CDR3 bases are TGCAGTGCTACGGGACAGGGGGGTTCACCCCTCCACTTT. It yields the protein CSATGQGGSPLHF.

The CDR3 region is CSARIPLGSYEQYF. As DNA, the CDR3 is TGCAGTGCTAGGATCCCGCTTGGATCCTACGAGCAGTACTTC. The chain has TRBV20-1 and TRBJ2-7, with no clear D. This CDR3 comprises 14 residues. The ends were cut back, 3 bases at V and 1 base at J, with 13 bases in the middle. Germline CDR1 DFQATT, CDR2 SNEGSKA (reference sequence).

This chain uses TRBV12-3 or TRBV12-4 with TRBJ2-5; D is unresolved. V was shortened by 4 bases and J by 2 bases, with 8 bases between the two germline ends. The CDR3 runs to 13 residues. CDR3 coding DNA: TGTGCCAGCAGTTGGGTGGGACAAGAGACCCAGTACTTC. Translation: CASSWVGQETQYF.

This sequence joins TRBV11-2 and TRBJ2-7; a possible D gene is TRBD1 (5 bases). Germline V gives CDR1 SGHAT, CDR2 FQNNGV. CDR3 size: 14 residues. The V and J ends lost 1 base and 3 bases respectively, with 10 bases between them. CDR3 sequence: CASSLGLRDYEQYF. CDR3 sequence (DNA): TGTGCCAGCAGCTTAGGGCTCAGGGACTACGAGCAGTACTTC.

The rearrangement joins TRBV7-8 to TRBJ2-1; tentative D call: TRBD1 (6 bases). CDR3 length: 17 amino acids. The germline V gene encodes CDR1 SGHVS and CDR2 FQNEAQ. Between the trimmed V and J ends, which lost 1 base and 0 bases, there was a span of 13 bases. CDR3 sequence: CASSLVLRGSSYNEQFF. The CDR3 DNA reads TGTGCCAGCAGCTTAGTCTTGAGGGGGAGCTCCTACAATGAGCAGTTCTTC. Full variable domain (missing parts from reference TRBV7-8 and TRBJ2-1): GAGVSQSPRYKVAKRGQDVALRCDPISGHVSLFWYQQALGQGPEFLTYFQNEAQLDKSGLPSDRFFAERPEGSVSTLKIQRTQQEDSAVYLCASSLVLRGSSYNEQFFGPGTRLTVL.

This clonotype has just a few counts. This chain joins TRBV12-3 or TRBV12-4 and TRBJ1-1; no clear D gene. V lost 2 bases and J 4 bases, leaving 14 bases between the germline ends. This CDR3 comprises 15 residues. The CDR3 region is CASSLRTGKVTEAFF. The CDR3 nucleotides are TGTGCCAGCAGTTTAAGAACGGGGAAGGTCACTGAAGCTTTCTTT.

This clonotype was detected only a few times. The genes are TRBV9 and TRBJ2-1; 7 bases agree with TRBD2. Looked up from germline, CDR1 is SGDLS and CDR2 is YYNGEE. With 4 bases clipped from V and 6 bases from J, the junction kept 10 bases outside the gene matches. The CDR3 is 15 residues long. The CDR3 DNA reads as TGTGCCAGCAGCCCCCACGGACTAGATTCCAATGAGCAGTTCTTC. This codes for CASSPHGLDSNEQFF. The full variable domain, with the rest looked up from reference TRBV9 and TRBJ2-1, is DSGVTQTPKHLITATGQRVTLRCSPRSGDLSVYWYQQSLDQGLQFLIQYYNGEERAKGNILERFSAQQFPDLHSELNLSSLELGDSALYFCASSPHGLDSNEQFFGPGTRLTVL.

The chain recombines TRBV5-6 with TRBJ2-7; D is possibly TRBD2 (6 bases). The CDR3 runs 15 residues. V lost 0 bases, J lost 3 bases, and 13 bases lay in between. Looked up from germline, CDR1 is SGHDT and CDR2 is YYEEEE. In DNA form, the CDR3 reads TGTGCCAGCAGCTTGGACCGGGGGAAACGCTACGAGCAGTACTTC. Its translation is CASSLDRGKRYEQYF.

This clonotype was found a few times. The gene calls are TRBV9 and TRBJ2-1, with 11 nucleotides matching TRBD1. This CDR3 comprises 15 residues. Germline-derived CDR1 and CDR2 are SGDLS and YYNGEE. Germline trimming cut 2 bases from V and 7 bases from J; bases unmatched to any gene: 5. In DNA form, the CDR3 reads TGTGCCAGCAGCGTGTCAGGACAGGGGGCAAATGAGCAGTTCTTC. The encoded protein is CASSVSGQGANEQFF.

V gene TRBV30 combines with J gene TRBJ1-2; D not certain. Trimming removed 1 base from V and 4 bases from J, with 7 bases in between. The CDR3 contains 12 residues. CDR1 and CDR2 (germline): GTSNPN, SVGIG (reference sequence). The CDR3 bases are TGTGCCTGGAGTGCAAACACCTATGGCTACACCTTC. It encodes CAWSANTYGYTF.

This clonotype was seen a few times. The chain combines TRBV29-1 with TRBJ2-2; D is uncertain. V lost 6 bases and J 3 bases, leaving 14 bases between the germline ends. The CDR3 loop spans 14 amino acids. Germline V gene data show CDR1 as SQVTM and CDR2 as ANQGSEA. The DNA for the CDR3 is TGCAGCGTCCGTCAAAGGACGGACACCGGGGAGCTGTTTTTT. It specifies CSVRQRTDTGELFF.

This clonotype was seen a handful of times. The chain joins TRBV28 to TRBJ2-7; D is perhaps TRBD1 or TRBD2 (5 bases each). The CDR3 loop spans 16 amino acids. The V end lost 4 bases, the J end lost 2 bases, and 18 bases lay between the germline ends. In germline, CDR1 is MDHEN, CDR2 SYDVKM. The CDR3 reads CASSSAGTDLTYEQYF. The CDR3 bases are TGTGCCAGCAGTTCCGCCGGGACCGACCTTACCTACGAGCAGTACTTC.

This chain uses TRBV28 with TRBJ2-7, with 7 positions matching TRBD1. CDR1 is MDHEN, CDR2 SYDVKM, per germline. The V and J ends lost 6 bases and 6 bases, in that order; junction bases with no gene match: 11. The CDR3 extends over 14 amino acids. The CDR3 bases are TGTGCCAGCAGAACGACAGGGCTCTCAGGCGAGCAGTACTTC. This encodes CASRTTGLSGEQYF. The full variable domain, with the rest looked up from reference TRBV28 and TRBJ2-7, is DVKVTQSSRYLVKRTGEKVFLECVQDMDHENMFWYRQDPGLGLRLIYFSYDVKMKEKGDIPEGYSVSREKKERFSLILESASTNQTSMYLCASRTTGLSGEQYFGPGTRLTVT.

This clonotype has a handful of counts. The CDR3 protein is CASSQPGGYSYNEQFF. The CDR3 nucleotides are TGCGCCAGCAGCCAACCGGGAGGATACTCCTACAATGAGCAGTTCTTC. The chain couples TRBV4-3 to TRBJ2-1; 7 bases fit TRBD2. CDR1 and CDR2 from the germline V gene are LGHNA and YSLEER. V lost 2 bases, J lost 0 bases, and 4 bases stayed unmatched. The CDR3 is 16 residues long.

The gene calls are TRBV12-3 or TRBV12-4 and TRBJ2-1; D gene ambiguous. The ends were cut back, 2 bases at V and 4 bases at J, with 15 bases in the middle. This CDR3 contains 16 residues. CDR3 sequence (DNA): TGTGCCAGCAGTTTAAAAGGTCAGACAACTTACAATGAGCAGTTCTTC. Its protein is CASSLKGQTTYNEQFF.

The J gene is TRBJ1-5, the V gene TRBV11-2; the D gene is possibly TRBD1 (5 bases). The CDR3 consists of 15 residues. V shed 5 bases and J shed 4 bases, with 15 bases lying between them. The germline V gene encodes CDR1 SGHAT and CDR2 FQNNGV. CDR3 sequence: CASSRSGTVNQPQHF. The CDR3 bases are TGTGCCAGCAGCCGATCAGGGACGGTTAATCAGCCCCAGCATTTT.

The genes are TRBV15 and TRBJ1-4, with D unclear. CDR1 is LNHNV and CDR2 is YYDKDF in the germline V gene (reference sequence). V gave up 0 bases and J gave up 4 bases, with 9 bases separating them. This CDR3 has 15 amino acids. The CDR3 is CATSRDLTDNEKLFF. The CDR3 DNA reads TGTGCCACCAGCAGAGATTTGACGGATAATGAAAAACTGTTTTTT.

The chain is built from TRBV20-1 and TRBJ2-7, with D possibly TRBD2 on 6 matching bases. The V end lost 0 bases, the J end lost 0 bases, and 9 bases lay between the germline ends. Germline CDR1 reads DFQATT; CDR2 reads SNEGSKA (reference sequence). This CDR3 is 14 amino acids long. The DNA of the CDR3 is TGCAGTGCTAGAGATCTTAGCGGCTCCTACGAGCAGTACTTC. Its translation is CSARDLSGSYEQYF.